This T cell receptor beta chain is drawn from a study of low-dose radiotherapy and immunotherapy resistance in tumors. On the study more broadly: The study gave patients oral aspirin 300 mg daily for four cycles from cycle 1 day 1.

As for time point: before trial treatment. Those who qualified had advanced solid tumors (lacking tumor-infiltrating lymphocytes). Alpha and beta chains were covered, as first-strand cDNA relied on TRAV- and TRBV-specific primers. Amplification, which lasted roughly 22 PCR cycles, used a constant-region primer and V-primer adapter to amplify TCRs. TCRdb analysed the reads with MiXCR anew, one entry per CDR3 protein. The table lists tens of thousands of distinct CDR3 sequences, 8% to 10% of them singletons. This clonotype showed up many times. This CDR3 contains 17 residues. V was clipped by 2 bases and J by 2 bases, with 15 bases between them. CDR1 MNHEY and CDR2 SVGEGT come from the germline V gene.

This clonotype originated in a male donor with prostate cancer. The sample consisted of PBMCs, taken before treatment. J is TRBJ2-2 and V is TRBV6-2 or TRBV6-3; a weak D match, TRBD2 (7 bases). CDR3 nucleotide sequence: TGTGCCAGCAGTTACGAGTCGGGGGGCCCAAACACCGGGGAGCTGTTTTTT. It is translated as CASSYESGGPNTGELFF.